This record looks at one T cell receptor beta chain sequence and its context. What it binds is not known. In TCRdb, the 5' RACE reads were re-called with MiXCR into one record per CDR3 protein. The sample has over 350,000 distinct CDR3 sequences, 20% to 25% seen once. The sample comes from a study of T-cell memory formation after mild COVID-19. General study results and limits: Shrinking CD4+ clones resided mostly in CM and EM, and CD8+ ones in EMRA. A balance of CD4 and CD8 characterized clones contracting day 15 to 85, whereas later expanders leaned CD4+.

Trimming left V 0 bases short and J 1 base short, with 13 bases between. The CDR3 is made up of 17 amino acids. Germline assignment: CDR1 LGHNA and CDR2 YNFKEQ. This clonotype was sampled from an adult woman who had mild COVID-19 (a few samples of this study predate the infection). Cell type and time point are not known. The sequenced sample consisted of PBMCs or a T cell subset sorted from them (not recorded which). This sequence joins TRBV4-2 and TRBJ2-1; D perhaps matches TRBD2 (6 bases). This CDR3 is CASSQDHSGPSYNEQFF. DNA for the CDR3: TGTGCCAGCAGCCAAGATCATAGCGGACCTTCCTACAATGAGCAGTTCTTC.